This entry lists 6 T cell receptor beta chains sequenced from one sample in a study of cytomegalovirus exposure and HLA in healthy donors (dated by TCRdb to about 2017). Library method: the immunoSEQ multiplex PCR assay. The table comes from immuneACCESS by way of TCRdb, which keeps in-frame sequences with V and J called. Part of the clones is missing from these tables; in studies checked, under half for an unresolved V gene and the rest for unknown reasons. The sample includes tens of thousands of clones, with roughly 90% observed a single time. 2.2% of the sample comes from the top ten. Sequenced: PBMCs. The source is a woman aged 25 to 39 in good health and CMV-seronegative.

The sample holds one count of this clone. The chain combines TRBV19 with TRBJ2-5, with D possibly TRBD2 on 5 matching bases. The CDR3 contains 13 residues. Germline V gene sequence: CDR1 LNHDA, CDR2 SQIVND (reference sequence). Trimming shortened V by 4 bases and J by 0 bases, and 6 bases separated the two germline ends. Here the CDR3 DNA reads TGTGCCAGTAGTAGGAGGAACCAAGAGACCCAGTACTTC. It is translated as CASSRRNQETQYF.

V gene TRBV7-3 combines with J gene TRBJ1-2; 10 bases are a match to TRBD1. Germline CDR1 is SGHTA and CDR2 is FQGTGA. The CDR3 contains 16 residues. J lost 8 bases, V lost 4 bases, and 13 bases had no gene match. The CDR3 protein is CASSSAGTGESGGYTF. CDR3 DNA: TGTGCCAGCAGCTCCGCCGGGACAGGGGAGAGTGGGGGCTACACCTTC.

The chain has TRBV30 and TRBJ2-1; a weak D match, TRBD1 (5 bases). Per germline, CDR1 GTSNPN and CDR2 SVGIG (reference sequence). Trimming removed 2 bases from V and 8 bases from J, with 16 bases in between. The CDR3 is 14 residues long. CDR3 in DNA: TGTGCCTGGAGTAGTCTAGGGGTAATTCATGAGCAGTTCTTC. Translation gives CAWSSLGVIHEQFF.

This clone was found once. V and J are TRBV5-5 and TRBJ2-6, with D possibly TRBD1 on 6 matching bases. V was trimmed by 1 base and J by 4 bases, leaving 9 bases between them. CDR3 length equals 15 residues. Germline V CDR1 and CDR2: SGHKS, YYEKEE (reference sequence). The CDR3 reads CASSLSGVGANVLTF. CDR3 DNA sequence: TGTGCCAGCAGCTTGTCAGGGGTAGGGGCCAACGTCCTGACTTTC.

The rearrangement links TRBV29-1 to TRBJ2-1, with 7 bases matching TRBD1. Germline V gene sequence: CDR1 SQVTM, CDR2 ANQGSEA. With V trimmed by 6 bases and J by 0 bases, 5 bases remained unmatched. The length of the CDR3 is 14 residues. CDR3 residues: CSVDDRASYNEQFF. The DNA for the CDR3 is TGCAGCGTCGACGACAGGGCCTCCTACAATGAGCAGTTCTTC.

The chain is built from TRBV4-1 and TRBJ2-1; 7 bases match TRBD2. The germline gives CDR1 MGHRA, CDR2 YSYEKL. This CDR3 is 18 amino acids long. J was trimmed by 7 bases and V by 0 bases; bases with no gene match: 15. The CDR3 coding sequence is TGCGCCAGCAGCCAAGAGGGATGGGGGGAGGGCCGGGATAATGAGCAGTTCTTC. Its translation: CASSQEGWGEGRDNEQFF.